The source of this T cell receptor (beta chain) is a study of T-cell reconstitution after alpha-beta-depleted transplantation in children. For TCRbeta, the library was prepared with unique molecular identifiers. TCRdb reprocessed the PCR reads with MiXCR, giving one entry per CDR3 protein. The table lists 500,000 to 600,000 distinct CDR3 sequences, around 19% of them singletons. This clonotype was detected a few times. Germline CDR1 reads MNHEY; CDR2 reads SMNVEV (reference sequence). The germline V and J ends were trimmed by 2 bases and 0 bases, with 8 bases remaining between them. The CDR3 covers 15 residues.

The sequencing used PBMCs from the stem cell graft donor, collected from the stem cell graft. The sequence was collected from a human donor who donated a stem cell graft to a child with acute lymphoblastic leukemia. This chain connects TRBV27 to TRBJ2-1; TRBD1 might be the D (5 bases). CDR3 protein: CASSLRGFSYNEQFF. The DNA of the CDR3 is TGTGCCAGCAGTTTAAGGGGTTTCTCCTACAATGAGCAGTTCTTC.